This record concerns one T cell receptor (beta chain) sequence. This CDR3 is 14 amino acids long. From germline, CDR1 is KGHDR and CDR2 SFDVKD. The junction had 3 bases not matched to a gene; V was cut back by 3 bases and J by 3 bases. Sequenced by immunoSEQ multiplex PCR; TCRdb stores in-frame clones only, minus some. This repertoire shows 65,000 to 90,000 clones, 65% to 90% found once; its top ten account for approximately 6%. The entry originates in a study of blood T cell repertoires in COVID-19. On the study more broadly: Samples came from the United States, Italy and Spain, spanning acute and convalescent COVID-19. PBMCs, B-cell-depleted T cells, or T cells were the source of the cDNA or gDNA that made up the material.

The J gene is TRBJ2-7, the V gene TRBV24-1; TRBD2 matches 8 bases. Sequencing input: peripheral blood. This receptor was identified in a woman aged 60-75 years with acute or convalescent COVID-19. CDR3 coding DNA: TGTGCCACCAGTGATACACGGGGGGGCTACGAGCAGTACTTC. Translated, it gives CATSDTRGGYEQYF.